The 27 T cell receptor beta chains below all came from one sample that was sequenced in a study of control samples from healthy donors and cancer patients. The method was immunoSEQ multiplex PCR; TCRdb's version includes in-frame clones alone and lacks a portion of them. The sample yields over 85,000 clones, about 88% seen once. Sequencing used PBMCs. All receptors come from a man between 65 and 85 years old with lung cancer.

The rearrangement uses TRBV5-6 and TRBJ1-1; D is uncertain. The germline V gene has CDR1 SGHDT and CDR2 YYEEEE. The CDR3 is made up of 15 amino acids. V was pared by 0 bases and J by 4 bases, with 13 bases between. CDR3 coding DNA: TGTGCCAGCAGCTTGGGCTTCGCAGCGGTCACTGAAGCTTTCTTT. Translating gives CASSLGFAAVTEAFF.

V is TRBV27 and J is TRBJ2-3; D is undetermined. Germline assignment: CDR1 MNHEY and CDR2 SMNVEV (reference sequence). V was trimmed by 5 bases and J by 3 bases, leaving 15 bases between them. The CDR3 consists of 15 residues. CDR3 nucleotides: TGTGCCAGCAGTCTACTTGGTGGTAAGACAGATACGCAGTATTTT. It yields the protein CASSLLGGKTDTQYF.

The chain is built from TRBV5-1 and TRBJ1-4; weak D call: TRBD1 (5 bases). The V gene lost 4 bases and the J gene lost 2 bases, with 12 bases spanning the gap. The CDR3 length is 15 residues. Looked up from germline, CDR1 is SGHRS and CDR2 is YFSETQ. The CDR3 nucleotides read TGCGCCAGCAGCCCGGGCCGGGGGACTAATGAAAAACTGTTTTTT. It codes for CASSPGRGTNEKLFF.

This sequence joins TRBV25-1 and TRBJ2-5; 9 nucleotides agree with TRBD1. Germline V lookup: CDR1 MGHDK, CDR2 SYGVNS. CDR3 length equals 12 residues. Trimming removed 6 bases from V and 6 bases from J; junction bases left unmatched: 2. CDR3 in DNA: TGTGCCAGCAGGGGACAGGGAAAGACCCAGTACTTC. This encodes CASRGQGKTQYF.

The chain recombines TRBV18 with TRBJ1-2; TRBD1 aligns across 9 bases. CDR3 size: 15 residues. V lost 5 bases to trimming and J lost 5 bases; unmatched junction nucleotides: 9. The germline V gene encodes CDR1 KGHSH and CDR2 LQKENI. This CDR3 reads CASSSPDRGNYGYTF. Here the CDR3 DNA reads TGTGCCAGCTCATCTCCGGACAGGGGTAATTATGGCTACACCTTC.

This clone turned up a few times. The gene calls are TRBV18 and TRBJ1-2; D unclear. V shed 5 bases and J shed 2 bases, with 6 bases lying between them. CDR1 and CDR2 (germline): KGHSH, LQKENI. This CDR3 comprises 12 residues. The CDR3 nucleotides are TGTGCCAGCTCATCGGACAACTATGGCTACACCTTC. Translated, it gives CASSSDNYGYTF.

This clone occurred once. V usage is TRBV19 and J usage is TRBJ1-1, with TRBD1 identical over 9 bases. Germline trimming cut 5 bases from V and 5 bases from J; bases unmatched to any gene: 12. The CDR3 has 16 residues. Germline CDR1 and CDR2: LNHDA and SQIVND (reference sequence). The CDR3 sequence: CASSYQQGARGTEAFF. The DNA for the CDR3 is TGTGCCAGTAGTTACCAACAGGGGGCGCGGGGAACTGAAGCTTTCTTT. The variable domain in full, completed from reference TRBV19 and TRBJ1-1, reads DGGITQSPKYLFRKEGQNVTLSCEQNLNHDAMYWYRQDPGQGLRLIYYSQIVNDFQKGDIAEGYSVSREKKESFPLTVTSAQKNPTAFYLCASSYQQGARGTEAFFGQGTRLTVV.

This chain links TRBV4-3 with TRBJ1-3, with 7 positions matching TRBD1. Trimming removed 1 base from V and 6 bases from J; junction bases left unmatched: 12. Germline V lookup: CDR1 LGHNA, CDR2 YSLEER. The CDR3 totals 17 residues. The CDR3 sequence is CASSQVYRGPGENTIYF. DNA of the CDR3: TGCGCCAGCAGCCAAGTATATAGGGGGCCCGGGGAAAACACCATATATTTT.

A few counts support this clone. This chain uses TRBV29-1 with TRBJ1-2; no clear D gene. Trimming pared 6 bases from V and 6 bases from J, leaving 17 bases between. Looked up from germline, CDR1 is SQVTM and CDR2 is ANQGSEA. CDR3 size: 13 residues. CDR3 nucleotide sequence: TGCAGCGTAGTACGGATGGGTGTAGATGGCTACACCTTC. Translation gives CSVVRMGVDGYTF.

The chain couples TRBV5-1 to TRBJ1-2, with D uncertain. CDR3 length equals 14 residues. Trimming took off 1 base at V and 3 bases at J, with 10 bases between the two ends. From germline, CDR1 is SGHRS and CDR2 YFSETQ. The CDR3 nucleotides read TGCGCCAGCAGCTTGATAGACGGGGACTATGGCTACACCTTC. It is translated as CASSLIDGDYGYTF.

This clone was counted ten times or more. The chain has TRBV6-5 and TRBJ2-2; 7 nucleotides agree with TRBD2. The CDR3 consists of 12 residues. From germline, CDR1 is MNHEY and CDR2 SVGAGI. J was trimmed by 5 bases and V by 11 bases; bases with no gene match: 5. The chain's CDR3 is CAPGGGTGELFF. The CDR3, as DNA: TGTGCCCCTGGGGGAGGGACCGGGGAGCTGTTTTTT.

The J gene is TRBJ1-1, the V gene TRBV6-6; no reliable D call. Trimming cost V 5 bases and J 1 base, with 11 bases left between them. The V gene's germline CDR1 is MNHNY and CDR2 SVGAGI (reference sequence). This CDR3 is 14 amino acids long. The CDR3, as DNA: TGTGCCAGCAGTCTCCGGGCCTCGAACACTGAAGCTTTCTTT. Protein product: CASSLRASNTEAFF.

J is TRBJ1-2 and V is TRBV24-1, with no clear D. This CDR3 is built from 14 residues. The germline V and J ends were trimmed by 4 bases and 2 bases, with 10 bases remaining between them. From germline, CDR1 is KGHDR and CDR2 SFDVKD. The chain's CDR3 is CATSDYRINYGYTF. The CDR3 region has the DNA TGTGCCACCAGTGACTATAGGATCAACTATGGCTACACCTTC.

This clone is a singleton in its sample. Other DNA sequences in this sample translate to the same CDR3. V is TRBV5-1 and J is TRBJ2-2, with TRBD1 as a possible D gene (6 bases). Trimming left V 1 base short and J 5 bases short, with 15 bases between. Germline CDR1 reads SGHRS; CDR2 reads YFSETQ. CDR3 length: 16 amino acids. The CDR3 loop reads CASSLFRGLNTGELFF. The CDR3 DNA reads as TGCGCCAGCAGCTTGTTCAGGGGCCTTAATACCGGGGAGCTGTTTTTT. Based on the CDR3 plus reference TRBV5-1 and TRBJ2-2, the full variable domain is KAGVTQTPRYLIKTRGQQVTLSCSPISGHRSVSWYQQTPGQGLQFLFEYFSETQRNKGNFPGRFSGRQFSNSRSEMNVSTLELGDSALYLCASSLFRGLNTGELFFGEGSRLTVL.

V is TRBV29-1 and J is TRBJ2-2; TRBD2 matches 12 bases. The CDR3 runs 13 residues. Per germline, CDR1 SQVTM and CDR2 ANQGSEA. The V segment lost 7 bases and the J segment 5 bases; nucleotides outside the gene matches: 2. CDR3 sequence (DNA): TGCAGCGCCACTAGCGGGGGGACCGGGGAGCTGTTTTTT. Its translation: CSATSGGTGELFF.

V usage is TRBV7-8 and J usage is TRBJ1-1; D is possibly TRBD1 (6 bases). The CDR3 is 14 residues long. Per the germline V gene, CDR1 is SGHVS and CDR2 is FQNEAQ. With 4 bases removed from V and 0 bases from J, the gap between germline ends came to 9 bases. The CDR3 is CASSSGTLNTEAFF. CDR3 bases: TGTGCCAGCAGCTCCGGGACATTGAACACTGAAGCTTTCTTT. The entire variable domain, with the rest obtained from reference TRBV7-8 and TRBJ1-1, is as follows: GAGVSQSPRYKVAKRGQDVALRCDPISGHVSLFWYQQALGQGPEFLTYFQNEAQLDKSGLPSDRFFAERPEGSVSTLKIQRTQQEDSAVYLCASSSGTLNTEAFFGQGTRLTVV.

In regard to this clone: A read error may explain this, as a much larger clone is one base away. The genes are TRBV30 and TRBJ1-2; D is uncertain. The CDR3 sequence is 14 residues long. CDR1 is GTSNPN and CDR2 is SVGIG in the germline V gene (reference sequence). This chain's CDR3 is CTWSVLRYSYGYTF. DNA of the CDR3: TGTACCTGGAGTGTACTTCGGTACAGCTATGGCTACACCTTC.

V and J are TRBV6-2 or TRBV6-3 and TRBJ2-7; 8 bases match TRBD2. Per the germline V gene, CDR1 is MNHEY and CDR2 is SVGEGT. The CDR3 is made up of 16 amino acids. Trimming removed 4 bases from V and 3 bases from J; junction bases left unmatched: 11. The CDR3 sequence: CASSSLHGTSSYEQYF. The CDR3 DNA reads as TGTGCCAGCAGTTCCCTCCACGGGACTAGTAGCTACGAGCAGTACTTC.

This sequence joins TRBV30 and TRBJ2-1; 15 bases line up with TRBD2. In germline, CDR1 is GTSNPN, CDR2 SVGIG (reference sequence). The CDR3 sequence is 16 residues long. The V segment lost 8 bases and the J segment 6 bases; nucleotides outside the gene matches: 11. CDR3 in amino acids: CARGTSGGPGPNEQFF. CDR3 coding DNA: TGTGCCCGAGGGACTAGCGGGGGGCCGGGCCCCAATGAGCAGTTCTTC.

CDR3: CASSKMRPGVYGYTF. The CDR3 DNA reads TGTGCCAGCAGCAAAATGCGGCCAGGGGTCTATGGCTACACCTTC. The rearrangement uses TRBV21-1 and TRBJ1-2; the table's D gene call, TRBD1, was not cross checked with the DNA. TRBV21-1 is shown as a pseudogene. This CDR3 is 15 amino acids long.

This sequence joins TRBV27 and TRBJ2-7, with a tentative D call TRBD2 (6 bases). Germline assignment: CDR1 MNHEY and CDR2 SMNVEV (reference sequence). V was shortened by 8 bases and J by 3 bases, with 17 bases between the two germline ends. This CDR3 is built from 14 residues. The CDR3 here is CASGPQGGGYEQYF. For the CDR3, the DNA is TGTGCCAGCGGACCGCAGGGAGGTGGCTACGAGCAGTACTTC.

A few counts support this clone. The chain links TRBV2 to TRBJ2-7; 7 bases are a match to TRBD1. The trim removed 5 bases at V and 2 bases at J, leaving 6 bases unmatched. Germline loops: CDR1 SNHLY, CDR2 FYNNEI. The CDR3 runs 14 residues. The CDR3 sequence is CASSFGQVAYEQYF. The CDR3 nucleotides read TGTGCCAGCAGTTTTGGACAGGTGGCCTACGAGCAGTACTTC.

This chain uses TRBV6-6 with TRBJ1-5, with D possibly matching TRBD1 (5 bases). Germline CDR1 MNHNY, CDR2 SVGAGI (reference sequence). The CDR3 is made up of 14 amino acids. The ends were cut back, 7 bases at V and 2 bases at J, with 12 bases in the middle. CDR3 nucleotides: TGTGCCAGCACTACATCGACAGGCAATCAGCCCCAGCATTTT. It codes for CASTTSTGNQPQHF.

The chain joins TRBV30 to TRBJ1-2, with D unclear. This CDR3 is built from 13 residues. The V end was cut by 2 bases, the J end by 13 bases, with 20 bases between. CDR1 is GTSNPN, CDR2 SVGIG, per germline (reference sequence). CDR3 sequence: CAWSPQPPGPCTF. The CDR3 DNA is TGTGCCTGGAGTCCACAACCGCCGGGCCCCTGCACCTTC.

The chain links TRBV7-6 to TRBJ2-3; D may correspond to TRBD1 or TRBD2 (5 bases each). The germline V gene encodes CDR1 SGHVS and CDR2 FNYEAQ. The CDR3 spans 15 residues. Trimming took 2 bases from V and 0 from J, leaving 9 bases between them. The CDR3 DNA reads TGTGCCAGCAGCTTATCGTGGGGGAGCACAGATACGCAGTATTTT. Translating it yields CASSLSWGSTDTQYF.

The V call is TRBV4-1, the J call TRBJ2-3; 8 bases fit TRBD1. With V trimmed by 4 bases and J by 1 base, 7 bases remained unmatched. This CDR3 has 16 residues. CDR1 and CDR2 (germline): MGHRA, YSYEKL. This chain's CDR3 is CASSPQGGEGTDTQYF. The CDR3 bases are TGCGCCAGCAGCCCACAGGGGGGCGAGGGCACAGATACGCAGTATTTT.

This sequence joins TRBV7-2 and TRBJ2-1, with TRBD2 identical over 8 bases. CDR1 SGHTA and CDR2 FQGNSA come from the germline V gene. The V and J ends lost 4 bases and 9 bases, in that order; junction bases with no gene match: 8. The CDR3 spans 14 residues. DNA for the CDR3: TGTGCCAGCAGCTCGACTAGCGTAGGTGGTGAGCAGTTCTTC. Its translation is CASSSTSVGGEQFF.